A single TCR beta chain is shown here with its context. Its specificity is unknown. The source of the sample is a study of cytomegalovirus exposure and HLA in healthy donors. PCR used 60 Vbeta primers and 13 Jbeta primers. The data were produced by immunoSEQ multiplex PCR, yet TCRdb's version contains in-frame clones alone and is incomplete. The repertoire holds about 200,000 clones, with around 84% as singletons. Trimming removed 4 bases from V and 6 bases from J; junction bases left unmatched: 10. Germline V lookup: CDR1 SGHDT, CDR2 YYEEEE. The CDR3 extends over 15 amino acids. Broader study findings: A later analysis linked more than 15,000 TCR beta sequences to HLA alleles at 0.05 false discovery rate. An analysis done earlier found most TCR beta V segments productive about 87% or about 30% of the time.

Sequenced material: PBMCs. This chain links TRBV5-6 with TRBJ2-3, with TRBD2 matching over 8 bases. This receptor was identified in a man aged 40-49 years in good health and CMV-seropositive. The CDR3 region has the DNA TGTGCCAGCAGCCCCCGGGGGGGAGTTTGGGATACGCAGTATTTT. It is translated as CASSPRGGVWDTQYF.